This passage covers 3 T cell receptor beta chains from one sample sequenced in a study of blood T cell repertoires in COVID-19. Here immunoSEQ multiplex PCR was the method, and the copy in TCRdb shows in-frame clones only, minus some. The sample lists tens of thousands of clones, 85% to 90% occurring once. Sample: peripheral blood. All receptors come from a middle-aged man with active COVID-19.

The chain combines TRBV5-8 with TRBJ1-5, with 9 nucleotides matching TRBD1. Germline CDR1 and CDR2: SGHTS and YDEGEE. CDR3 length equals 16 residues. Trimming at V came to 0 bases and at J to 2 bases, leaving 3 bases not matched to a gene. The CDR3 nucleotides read TGTGCCAGCAGCTTGGGGACAGGGGCAGGCAATCAGCCCCAGCATTTT. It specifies CASSLGTGAGNQPQHF.

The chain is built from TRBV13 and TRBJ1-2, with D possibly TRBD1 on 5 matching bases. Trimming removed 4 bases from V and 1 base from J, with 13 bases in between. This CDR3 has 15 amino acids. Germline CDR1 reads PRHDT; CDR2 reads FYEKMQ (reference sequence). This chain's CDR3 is CASSSTTQGNYGYTF. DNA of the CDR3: TGTGCCAGCAGCTCTACCACTCAGGGTAACTATGGCTACACCTTC.

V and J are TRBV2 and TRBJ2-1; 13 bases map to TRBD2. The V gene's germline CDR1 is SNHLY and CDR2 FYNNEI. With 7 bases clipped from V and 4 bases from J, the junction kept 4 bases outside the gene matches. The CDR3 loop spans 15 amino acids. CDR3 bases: TGTGCCAGCAAAACTAGCGGGGGGGCTTACAATGAGCAGTTCTTC. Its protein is CASKTSGGAYNEQFF.